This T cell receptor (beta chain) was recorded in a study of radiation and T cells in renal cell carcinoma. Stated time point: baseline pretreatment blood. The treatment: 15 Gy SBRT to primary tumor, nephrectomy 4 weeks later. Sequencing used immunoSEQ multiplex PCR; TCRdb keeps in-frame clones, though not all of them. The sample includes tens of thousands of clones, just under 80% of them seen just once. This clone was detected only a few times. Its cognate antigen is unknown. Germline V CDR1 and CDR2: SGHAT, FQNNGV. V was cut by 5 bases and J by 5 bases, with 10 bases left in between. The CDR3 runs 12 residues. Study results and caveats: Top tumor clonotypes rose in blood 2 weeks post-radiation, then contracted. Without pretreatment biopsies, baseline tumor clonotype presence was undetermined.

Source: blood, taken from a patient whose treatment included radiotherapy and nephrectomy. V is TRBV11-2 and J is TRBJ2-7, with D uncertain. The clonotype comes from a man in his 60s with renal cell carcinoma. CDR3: CASSALGDEQYF. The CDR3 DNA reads TGTGCCAGCAGCGCCCTAGGTGACGAGCAGTACTTC.